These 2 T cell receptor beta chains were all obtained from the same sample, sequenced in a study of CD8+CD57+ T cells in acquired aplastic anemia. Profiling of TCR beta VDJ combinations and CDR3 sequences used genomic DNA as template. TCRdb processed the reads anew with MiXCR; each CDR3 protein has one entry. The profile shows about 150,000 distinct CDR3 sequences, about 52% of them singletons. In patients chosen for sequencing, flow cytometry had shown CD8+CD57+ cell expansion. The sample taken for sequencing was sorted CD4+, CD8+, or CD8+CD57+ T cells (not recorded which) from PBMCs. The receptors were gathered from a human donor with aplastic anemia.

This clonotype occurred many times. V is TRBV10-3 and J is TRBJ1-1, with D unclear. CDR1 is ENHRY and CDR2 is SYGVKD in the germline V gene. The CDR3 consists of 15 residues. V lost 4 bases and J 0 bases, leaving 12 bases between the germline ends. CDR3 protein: CAISVLEGVNTEAFF. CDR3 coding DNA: TGTGCCATCAGTGTGCTGGAAGGAGTGAACACTGAAGCTTTCTTT.

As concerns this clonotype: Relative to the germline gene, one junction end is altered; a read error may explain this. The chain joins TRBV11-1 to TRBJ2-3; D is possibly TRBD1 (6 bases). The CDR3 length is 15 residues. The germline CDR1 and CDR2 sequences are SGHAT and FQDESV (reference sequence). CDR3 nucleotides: TGTGCCAGCAGCCACAGGGAGAGCCCCACAGGTACGCAGTATTTT. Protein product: CASSHRESPTGTQYF.